This T cell receptor beta chain was recovered during a study of Graves' ophthalmopathy and Graves' hyperthyroidism. This clonotype occurred many times. Its specificity is unknown. Researchers took RNA transcripts and amplified TCR beta CDR3 regions from them. First-round RT-PCR with HTBI primers preceded a second-round multiplex PCR. TCRdb re-analysed the multiplex PCR reads in MiXCR, keeping a single row per CDR3 protein. The data show just over 400,000 distinct CDR3 sequences, about 21% seen once. Notes on the study in general: Predictions made by the model for ophthalmopathy progression reached more than 55% sensitivity and less than 80% specificity.

Hyperthyroidism qualified as stable when ophthalmopathy did not develop within 18 months of follow-up. The study recruited hyperthyroidism patients aged 18 to 65 who were newly diagnosed, under 2 months' duration. PBMCs stemmed from around 10 ml of fresh peripheral blood. Germline V gene sequence: CDR1 SEHNR, CDR2 FQNEAQ (reference sequence). V was trimmed by 5 bases and J by 3 bases, leaving 16 bases between them. The CDR3 extends over 15 amino acids. The TCR originated in a woman younger than 35 with stable Graves' hyperthyroidism. The chain recombines TRBV7-9 with TRBJ1-2; no clear D gene. Sequenced sample: peripheral blood. This CDR3 reads CASSRADARYYGYTF. In DNA, the CDR3 is TGTGCCAGCAGCCGAGCTGACGCGCGATACTATGGCTACACCTTC.